This TCR beta chain was captured in a study of response to subunit inactivated influenza vaccine. Overall study findings and caveats: Each seasonal flu vaccination may recruit only limited new T cells, authors suggested.

The CDR3 runs to 15 residues. Germline loops: CDR1 LNHNV, CDR2 YYDKDF (reference sequence). V shed 6 bases, J shed 1 base, and the junction held 5 bases outside the gene matches. In the case of this clonotype: Antigen unknown.

TCRdb passed the RT-PCR reads through MiXCR, listing each CDR3 protein once. The sample lists more than 600,000 distinct CDR3 sequences, roughly 18% occurring once. The chain uses TRBV15 and TRBJ1-5; 8 nucleotides line up with TRBD1. Sequenced here: PBMCs from blood, sampled less than 6 days after vaccination. The TCR comes from a man over 45 who received an inactivated influenza vaccine. The CDR3 DNA follows: TGTGCCACCAGATTGGACAGGGCCAGCAATCAGCCCCAGCATTTT. This sequence encodes CATRLDRASNQPQHF.